Shown below are 30 T cell receptor beta chains from a single sample sequenced in a study of T cell repertoires in cytomegalovirus infection. TCRdb re-called the reads with MiXCR, one entry per CDR3 protein. The table has fewer than 550,000 distinct CDR3 sequences, about 15% seen once; the top ten hold under 30%. Sample: CD8+ T cells from PBMCs. The origin of the receptors is a human donor in good health (CMV status not recorded). Some clones in this sample may be carry-over from other donors' samples.

CDR3 DNA sequence: TGCAGCGTTGAGAAGGGTTTGGCCGGGGAGCTGTTTTTT. It codes for CSVEKGLAGELFF. The rearrangement joins TRBV29-1 to TRBJ2-2; D unclear. V lost 3 bases to trimming and J lost 6 bases, with 11 bases between them. This CDR3 contains 13 residues. Germline values: CDR1 SQVTM, CDR2 ANQGSEA.

The V call is TRBV27, the J call TRBJ2-3; 8 bases line up with TRBD2. The CDR3 extends over 20 amino acids. V lost 5 bases and J lost 3; bases outside the gene matches: 22. Per germline, CDR1 MNHEY and CDR2 SMNVEV (reference sequence). CDR3: CASSGPRGREGHERTDTQYF. The CDR3 region has the DNA TGTGCCAGCAGTGGACCTAGGGGACGGGAGGGCCACGAGAGAACAGATACGCAGTATTTT.

This clonotype was seen many times. This chain joins TRBV7-8 and TRBJ2-4; D might be TRBD2 (6 bases). This CDR3 contains 14 residues. The V and J ends lost 3 bases and 8 bases respectively, with 14 bases between them. From germline, CDR1 is SGHVS and CDR2 FQNEAQ. CDR3 DNA sequence: TGTGCCAGCAGCTTGTACGGTGGAGGGGACATTCAGTACTTC. It encodes CASSLYGGGDIQYF. Supplemented by reference TRBV7-8 and TRBJ2-4, the full variable domain reads GAGVSQSPRYKVAKRGQDVALRCDPISGHVSLFWYQQALGQGPEFLTYFQNEAQLDKSGLPSDRFFAERPEGSVSTLKIQRTQQEDSAVYLCASSLYGGGDIQYFGAGTRLSVL.

This clonotype was counted at least ten times. The chain employs TRBV11-2 and TRBJ2-3; 11 positions match TRBD1. This CDR3 is built from 18 residues. Germline V CDR1 and CDR2: SGHAT, FQNNGV. With V trimmed by 1 base and J by 6 bases, 12 bases remained unmatched. CDR3 protein: CASSLGARTGGTGDTQYF. The CDR3 bases are TGTGCCAGCAGCTTAGGGGCCCGGACAGGGGGCACGGGTGATACGCAGTATTTT.

The chain has TRBV12-5 and TRBJ2-7; D might be TRBD1 or TRBD2, each matching 6 bases. Germline CDR1 and CDR2: LGHNT and FRNRAP. V lost 8 bases and J 4 bases, leaving 15 bases between the germline ends. CDR3 length: 13 residues. CDR3 sequence (DNA): TGTGCTAGTTCGGTAGGGGGGATTTACGAGCAGTACTTC. Translated: CASSVGGIYEQYF.

J is TRBJ1-1 and V is TRBV7-3, with D unclear. Trimming removed 5 bases from V and 3 bases from J, with 13 bases in between. CDR1 is SGHTA, CDR2 FQGTGA, per germline. The CDR3 is made up of 14 amino acids. The CDR3 DNA follows: TGTGCCAGCAGCCCCGGGTACTCATACACTGAAGCTTTCTTT. Its protein is CASSPGYSYTEAFF.

The chain carries TRBV19 and TRBJ1-5, with D unresolved. CDR1 and CDR2 from the germline V gene are LNHDA and SQIVND (reference sequence). The CDR3 consists of 16 residues. The V end lost 6 bases, the J end lost 0 bases, and 15 bases lay between the germline ends. CDR3 nucleotide sequence: TGTGCCAGTAGATCCACCGGAGGAGATAGCAATCAGCCCCAGCATTTT. Translated, it gives CASRSTGGDSNQPQHF. Supplemented by reference TRBV19 and TRBJ1-5, the full variable domain reads DGGITQSPKYLFRKEGQNVTLSCEQNLNHDAMYWYRQDPGQGLRLIYYSQIVNDFQKGDIAEGYSVSREKKESFPLTVTSAQKNPTAFYLCASRSTGGDSNQPQHFGDGTRLSIL.

Ten or more counts support this clonotype. V and J are TRBV12-3 or TRBV12-4 and TRBJ1-5; 7 bases map to TRBD1. Trimming removed 5 bases from V and 2 bases from J; junction bases left unmatched: 6. CDR3 length equals 15 residues. In DNA, the CDR3 is TGTGCCAGCAGTCCCAGGGGGATCGGCAATCAGCCCCAGCATTTT. This encodes CASSPRGIGNQPQHF.

The table lists this clonotype with a few counts. This chain's CDR3 is CATSDFNSDYGYTF. The CDR3 coding sequence is TGTGCCACCAGTGATTTTAACAGCGACTATGGCTACACCTTC. This sequence joins TRBV24-1 and TRBJ1-2; D is unclear. The CDR3 extends over 14 amino acids. The germline gives CDR1 KGHDR, CDR2 SFDVKD. The V and J ends lost 1 base and 3 bases respectively, with 8 bases between them.

This clonotype has a handful of counts. This chain links TRBV7-9 with TRBJ2-7; D is perhaps TRBD1 (5 bases). Trimming left V 8 bases short and J 7 bases short, with 15 bases between. This CDR3 has 12 residues. Germline CDR1 is SEHNR and CDR2 is FQNEAQ (reference sequence). DNA for the CDR3: TGTGCCAGCTGTGGTCAACAGGCAGAGCAGTACTTC. This codes for CASCGQQAEQYF.

This clonotype was recorded many times. This sequence joins TRBV11-2 and TRBJ2-1, with no clear D. The CDR3 consists of 16 residues. V gave up 2 bases and J gave up 2 bases, with 13 bases separating them. Per germline, CDR1 SGHAT and CDR2 FQNNGV. CDR3 region: CASSLSRIGPYNEQFF. CDR3 coding DNA: TGTGCCAGCAGCTTATCAAGGATAGGACCCTACAATGAGCAGTTCTTC.

This clonotype was counted between two and nine times. The chain is built from TRBV24-1 and TRBJ2-1; D is uncertain. This CDR3 region has 13 residues. The germline CDR1 and CDR2 sequences are KGHDR and SFDVKD. V lost 2 bases and J 9 bases, leaving 10 bases between the germline ends. CDR3 in amino acids: CATSDSPPAEQFF. CDR3 DNA sequence: TGTGCCACCAGTGATTCTCCACCAGCTGAGCAGTTCTTC.

The chain uses TRBV9 and TRBJ2-7; 12 nucleotides agree with TRBD2. The CDR3 is 16 amino acids. CDR1 is SGDLS and CDR2 is YYNGEE in the germline V gene. The trim removed 3 bases at V and 2 bases at J, leaving 6 bases unmatched. The CDR3 protein is CASSGTSGKRPYEQYF. CDR3 bases: TGTGCCAGCAGCGGGACTAGCGGGAAGAGGCCCTACGAGCAGTACTTC.

The genes are TRBV10-3 and TRBJ2-3; 10 bases are a match to TRBD2. V trimming: 2 bases; J trimming: 0 bases; junction bases outside the gene matches: 2. The V gene's germline CDR1 is ENHRY and CDR2 SYGVKD. This CDR3 comprises 16 residues. CDR3 sequence reads: CAISEPLAGSTDTQYF. The CDR3 DNA reads TGTGCCATCAGTGAGCCACTAGCGGGAAGCACAGATACGCAGTATTTT.

This clonotype was detected only a few times. The V and J genes are TRBV5-4 and TRBJ2-3; 12 positions agree with TRBD2. After removal of 4 bases from V and 4 bases from J, the junction contained 4 bases not matched to a gene. The CDR3 consists of 15 residues. CDR1 is SGHNT, CDR2 YYREEE, per germline (reference sequence). In DNA, the CDR3 is TGTGCCAGCAGCGGACTAGCGGGAAAGCCAGATACGCAGTATTTT. It specifies CASSGLAGKPDTQYF. Full variable domain (outside the CDR3, taken from reference TRBV5-4 and TRBJ2-3): ETGVTQSPTHLIKTRGQQVTLRCSSQSGHNTVSWYQQALGQGPQFIFQYYREEENGRGNFPPRFSGLQFPNYSSELNVNALELDDSALYLCASSGLAGKPDTQYFGPGTRLTVL.

This chain joins TRBV30 and TRBJ2-1; possibly TRBD2 for D (7 bases). CDR1 is GTSNPN and CDR2 is SVGIG in the germline V gene (reference sequence). With 3 bases removed from V and 6 bases from J, the gap between germline ends came to 12 bases. The CDR3 has 13 amino acids. This CDR3 reads CAWSQGRGNEQFF. The CDR3 region has the DNA TGTGCCTGGAGCCAGGGGAGGGGCAATGAGCAGTTCTTC.

This clonotype was seen a handful of times. The J gene is TRBJ2-7, the V gene TRBV7-3; the D gene is possibly TRBD1 (6 bases). V was cut by 5 bases and J by 4 bases, with 15 bases left in between. CDR1 is SGHTA and CDR2 is FQGTGA in the germline V gene. CDR3 size: 14 residues. CDR3 nucleotide sequence: TGTGCCAGCAGCGCACAAGGGGGTGCTTACGAGCAGTACTTC. Translating it yields CASSAQGGAYEQYF. Variable domain in full (rest from reference TRBV7-3 and TRBJ2-7): GAGVSQTPSNKVTEKGKYVELRCDPISGHTALYWYRQSLGQGPEFLIYFQGTGAADDSGLPNDRFFAVRPEGSVSTLKIQRTERGDSAVYLCASSAQGGAYEQYFGPGTRLTVT.

This clonotype has a count of ten or more. The chain carries TRBV11-2 and TRBJ2-3; TRBD2 might be the D (6 bases). Germline assignment: CDR1 SGHAT and CDR2 FQNNGV. The CDR3 is 15 residues long. V was trimmed by 4 bases and J by 2 bases, leaving 13 bases between them. The CDR3 DNA sequence: TGTGCCAGCAGCTCCATAGCGGACCTCACAGATACGCAGTATTTT. Translated: CASSSIADLTDTQYF.

The chain links TRBV11-2 to TRBJ1-6; maybe TRBD1 (5 bases). V lost 4 bases and J 12 bases, leaving 22 bases between the germline ends. The CDR3 runs 16 residues. CDR1 and CDR2 (germline): SGHAT, FQNNGV. The CDR3 sequence is CASSYSGGAQKGPLHF. DNA of the CDR3: TGTGCCAGCAGCTACTCAGGAGGGGCCCAGAAGGGACCCCTCCACTTT. Drawing the rest from reference TRBV11-2 and TRBJ1-6, the complete variable domain is EAGVAQSPRYKIIEKRQSVAFWCNPISGHATLYWYQQILGQGPKLLIQFQNNGVVDDSQLPKDRFSAERLKGVDSTLKIQPAKLEDSAVYLCASSYSGGAQKGPLHFGNGTRLTVT.

The chain is built from TRBV20-1 and TRBJ2-7; D is unresolved. Germline values: CDR1 DFQATT, CDR2 SNEGSKA (reference sequence). The V end lost 1 base, the J end lost 3 bases, and 7 bases lay between the germline ends. This CDR3 region has 12 residues. Here the CDR3 DNA reads TGCAGTGCTAGAGGGGCAGGCTACGAGCAGTACTTC. Its translation: CSARGAGYEQYF.

The sample holds a few counts of this clonotype. V and J are TRBV19 and TRBJ1-1; tentatively, D is TRBD1 (5 bases). This CDR3 spans 13 amino acids. In germline, CDR1 is LNHDA, CDR2 SQIVND (reference sequence). Deletions cut 8 bases from V and 5 bases from J, with 15 bases between. The DNA for the CDR3 is TGTGCCAGTGCTCGGGCAGGGCTGACTGAAGCTTTCTTT. As protein: CASARAGLTEAFF. Together with reference TRBV19 and TRBJ1-1, the CDR3 gives the full variable domain: DGGITQSPKYLFRKEGQNVTLSCEQNLNHDAMYWYRQDPGQGLRLIYYSQIVNDFQKGDIAEGYSVSREKKESFPLTVTSAQKNPTAFYLCASARAGLTEAFFGQGTRLTVV.

This clonotype has only a few counts. The CDR3: CASSPGLAGLIPEETQYF. The CDR3 region has the DNA TGTGCCAGCAGCCCGGGACTAGCGGGACTCATCCCGGAAGAGACCCAGTACTTC. The gene calls are TRBV9 and TRBJ2-5; TRBD2 aligns across 13 bases. Germline assignment: CDR1 SGDLS and CDR2 YYNGEE. There are 18 residues in the CDR3. Losses at the gene ends were 4 bases for V and 3 bases for J; bases not matched to a gene: 12.

This clonotype was counted a few times. The V and J genes are TRBV9 and TRBJ1-3; no firm D call. Trimming removed 0 bases at V and 4 bases at J, with 5 bases between. This CDR3 is built from 13 residues. CDR1 is SGDLS and CDR2 is YYNGEE in the germline V gene. CDR3 amino acids: CASSVGGGNTIYF. The CDR3 DNA reads TGTGCCAGCAGCGTAGGCGGAGGAAACACCATATATTTT. The entire variable domain, with the rest obtained from reference TRBV9 and TRBJ1-3, is as follows: DSGVTQTPKHLITATGQRVTLRCSPRSGDLSVYWYQQSLDQGLQFLIQYYNGEERAKGNILERFSAQQFPDLHSELNLSSLELGDSALYFCASSVGGGNTIYFGEGSWLTVV.

The chain has TRBV3-1 and TRBJ2-5; D possibly matches TRBD1 or TRBD2 (6 bases each). The CDR3 is 15 residues long. The V gene lost 2 bases and the J gene lost 7 bases, with 17 bases spanning the gap. CDR1 is LGHDT and CDR2 is YNNKEL in the germline V gene (reference sequence). This chain's CDR3 is CASSQRSGGSRTQYF. The DNA of the CDR3 is TGTGCCAGCAGCCAAAGATCCGGGGGCAGTCGGACCCAGTACTTC.

V and J are TRBV20-1 and TRBJ1-2; possibly TRBD1 for D (5 bases). CDR3 length equals 14 residues. Between the trimmed V and J ends, which lost 7 bases and 1 base, there was a span of 16 bases. Looked up from germline, CDR1 is DFQATT and CDR2 is SNEGSKA (reference sequence). CDR3 loop: CSVSPDMFNYGYTF. The CDR3 nucleotides are TGCAGTGTTTCCCCGGACATGTTTAACTATGGCTACACCTTC.

A few counts support this clonotype. The chain recombines TRBV6-2 or TRBV6-3 with TRBJ2-1; TRBD2 aligns across 8 bases. Trimming removed 6 bases from V and 9 bases from J; junction bases left unmatched: 7. Germline values: CDR1 MNHEY, CDR2 SVGEGT. The CDR3 has 13 amino acids. CDR3 in DNA: TGTGCCAGCAGCCCGGGAGGGCGGGGTGAGCAGTTCTTC. Amino acid sequence: CASSPGGRGEQFF.

The table lists this clonotype with many counts. V usage is TRBV6-1 and J usage is TRBJ1-5, with 7 bases identical to TRBD1. Germline CDR1 reads MNHNS; CDR2 reads SASEGT. This CDR3 region has 14 residues. Germline trimming cut 9 bases from V and 1 base from J; bases unmatched to any gene: 6. CDR3 sequence: CASSGGSSNQPQHF. CDR3 bases: TGTGCCAGTTCAGGGGGATCGAGCAATCAGCCCCAGCATTTT.

Many counts were recorded for this clonotype. V is TRBV11-2 and J is TRBJ1-6, with D unclear. V shed 5 bases and J shed 5 bases, with 10 bases lying between them. The V gene's germline CDR1 is SGHAT and CDR2 FQNNGV. The CDR3 has 14 amino acids. This chain's CDR3 is CASSHRANNSPLHF. CDR3 bases: TGTGCCAGCAGCCACCGGGCCAATAATTCACCCCTCCACTTT.

This clonotype has ten or more counts. The V call is TRBV4-1, the J call TRBJ2-2; D is unresolved. This CDR3 has 14 residues. V lost 4 bases, J lost 6 bases, and 12 bases lay in between. Germline V gene sequence: CDR1 MGHRA, CDR2 YSYEKL. In nucleotides, the CDR3 is TGCGCCAGCAGCCCCGGCTCGCTCGCCGGGGAGCTGTTTTTT. Translated: CASSPGSLAGELFF.

This clonotype was found a few times. The chain carries TRBV28 and TRBJ1-1; 8 positions agree with TRBD1. This CDR3 contains 17 residues. V was pared by 3 bases and J by 1 base, with 10 bases of the junction left unmatched. Germline V gene sequence: CDR1 MDHEN, CDR2 SYDVKM. CDR3 in DNA: TGTGCCAGCAGTTTGGCCGGGACAGGAAACTCGAACACTGAAGCTTTCTTT. It codes for CASSLAGTGNSNTEAFF.